This T cell receptor (beta chain) was obtained from a study of human T cells and chemical hapten exposure. Study-wide context: DPC 0.01% went on the upper back by patch test, with reading at 6 days. The patients were mostly female; they had alopecia areata, totalis or universalis.

This clonotype has a handful of counts. TCRdb reprocessed the RACE reads via MiXCR and lists one record per CDR3 protein. Found here are about 92,000 distinct CDR3 sequences, around 10% of them singletons; the top ten hold roughly 4%. The time point: pre-sensitization, week 0. Documented treatment: therapeutic diphenylcyclopropenone sensitization with weekly scalp DPC. The germline V and J ends were trimmed by 7 bases and 3 bases, with 8 bases remaining between them. Germline CDR1 is MGHRA and CDR2 is YSYEKL. The CDR3 spans 12 residues. The source is a woman aged 40 to 55 with alopecia areata. Some clones in this sample may be carry-over from other donors' samples. This chain joins TRBV4-1 and TRBJ2-3; the D gene is possibly TRBD1 (5 bases). Here the sequenced sample was whole blood, taken in connection with sensitization to the hapten diphenylcyclopropenone (DPC). The CDR3 bases are TGCGCCAGCAAGGACAAAACAGATACGCAGTATTTT. Encoded protein: CASKDKTDTQYF.